The 24 T cell receptor beta chains below were found in one sample sequenced in a study of cytomegalovirus exposure and HLA in healthy donors. Primers for the PCR totalled 60 Vbeta and 13 Jbeta. Produced via immunoSEQ multiplex PCR; TCRdb's table is partial and in-frame only. The table lists 150,000 to 200,000 clones, approximately 72% of them singletons. Specimen: PBMCs. These TCRs come from a man in his forties in good health and CMV-seropositive.

The chain recombines TRBV5-1 with TRBJ1-6; 7 bases line up with TRBD1. The CDR3 sequence is 16 residues long. Per the germline V gene, CDR1 is SGHRS and CDR2 is YFSETQ. J gave up 8 bases and V 4 bases, and 12 bases lay outside the gene matches. CDR3 sequence (DNA): TGCGCCAGCAGCACGGAAGGGGGCCACTGGGATTCACCCCTCCACTTT. Its translation: CASSTEGGHWDSPLHF. The full variable domain, with the rest looked up from reference TRBV5-1 and TRBJ1-6, is KAGVTQTPRYLIKTRGQQVTLSCSPISGHRSVSWYQQTPGQGLQFLFEYFSETQRNKGNFPGRFSGRQFSNSRSEMNVSTLELGDSALYLCASSTEGGHWDSPLHFGNGTRLTVT.

This clone has just one count. The J gene is TRBJ1-6, the V gene TRBV2, with D uncertain. Trimming shortened V by 2 bases and J by 4 bases, and 6 bases separated the two germline ends. The CDR3 spans 14 residues. Germline loops: CDR1 SNHLY, CDR2 FYNNEI. CDR3 amino acids: CASSESRYNSPLHF. In DNA, the CDR3 is TGTGCCAGCAGTGAATCCAGATATAATTCACCCCTCCACTTT.

This clone showed up just a few times. The rearrangement links TRBV19 to TRBJ2-2, with a possible D match to TRBD1 (5 bases). This CDR3 spans 14 amino acids. Between the trimmed V and J ends, which lost 7 bases and 0 bases, there was a span of 9 bases. CDR1 is LNHDA and CDR2 is SQIVND in the germline V gene (reference sequence). CDR3 sequence: CASTGAANTGELFF. DNA of the CDR3: TGTGCCAGTACTGGGGCCGCGAACACCGGGGAGCTGTTTTTT.

The chain has TRBV9 and TRBJ1-3; the match to TRBD1 covers 9 bases. Unmatched junction bases numbered 2, after V lost 0 bases and J lost 4 bases. Germline V gene sequence: CDR1 SGDLS, CDR2 YYNGEE. This CDR3 has 15 residues. CDR3 sequence: CASSVGTGVGNTIYF. In DNA, the CDR3 is TGTGCCAGCAGCGTAGGGACAGGGGTCGGAAACACCATATATTTT.

Comments on this clone: A junction boundary mismatches the germline segment, possibly from a read error. This chain links TRBV7-9 with TRBJ2-2; TRBD1 agrees at 8 bases. Germline CDR1 and CDR2: SEHNR and FQNEAQ (reference sequence). The CDR3 is 16 residues long. The DNA of the CDR3 is TGTTCCAGCAGCTCCCGGACAGGGCGGAACACCGGGGAGCTGTTTTTT. It encodes CSSSSRTGRNTGELFF. Supplemented by reference TRBV7-9 and TRBJ2-2, the full variable domain reads DTGVSQNPRHKITKRGQNVTFRCDPISEHNRLYWYRQTLGQGPEFLTYFQNEAQLEKSRLLSDRFSAERPKGSFSTLEIQRTEQGDSAMYLCSSSSRTGRNTGELFFGEGSRLTVL.

In its sample, this clone was seen a few times. The rearrangement uses TRBV13 and TRBJ2-5; D is undetermined. This CDR3 comprises 11 residues. Trimming pared 7 bases from V and 1 base from J, leaving 4 bases between. Germline V gene data show CDR1 as PRHDT and CDR2 as FYEKMQ (reference sequence). The CDR3 bases are TGTGCCAGCACGGTCCAAGAGACCCAGTACTTC. Its protein is CASTVQETQYF.

The V and J genes are TRBV4-3 and TRBJ2-1; D is possibly TRBD1 (6 bases). Germline V gene lookup returns CDR1 LGHNA and CDR2 YSLEER. V gave up 0 bases and J gave up 4 bases, with 19 bases separating them. The CDR3 consists of 18 residues. DNA of the CDR3: TGCGCCAGCAGCCAAGATCCCGATGGACAGAGGTTTTACAATGAGCAGTTCTTC. Translating gives CASSQDPDGQRFYNEQFF.

This chain connects TRBV7-9 to TRBJ2-1, with 14 bases that match TRBD2. This CDR3 is built from 16 residues. V shed 5 bases, J shed 3 bases, and the junction held 3 bases outside the gene matches. CDR1 and CDR2 from the germline V gene are SEHNR and FQNEAQ (reference sequence). The CDR3 loop reads CASSGTSGGLYNEQFF. In DNA form, the CDR3 reads TGTGCCAGCAGCGGGACTAGCGGGGGCCTCTACAATGAGCAGTTCTTC.

This chain uses TRBV5-6 with TRBJ2-7; 9 bases agree with TRBD2. Germline V lookup: CDR1 SGHDT, CDR2 YYEEEE. The CDR3 is made up of 16 amino acids. With V trimmed by 2 bases and J by 0 bases, 6 bases remained unmatched. The CDR3: CASSFSGGISSYEQYF. The CDR3 DNA reads as TGTGCCAGCAGCTTTAGCGGGGGCATAAGCTCCTACGAGCAGTACTTC.

The chain joins TRBV5-1 to TRBJ2-7, with D possibly being TRBD1 (6 bases). The CDR3 sequence is 13 residues long. V shed 0 bases and J shed 4 bases, with 8 bases lying between them. The V gene's germline CDR1 is SGHRS and CDR2 YFSETQ. As DNA, the CDR3 is TGCGCCAGCAGCTTGGAGGGACAATACGAGCAGTACTTC. This sequence encodes CASSLEGQYEQYF.

The rearrangement uses TRBV7-2 and TRBJ1-6; 9 bases fit TRBD1. CDR1 SGHTA and CDR2 FQGNSA come from the germline V gene. The ends lost 5 bases at V and 7 bases at J; junction bases unmatched: 9. The CDR3 runs 16 residues. The CDR3 loop is CASSPEQGAWNSPLHF. Written as DNA, the CDR3 is TGTGCCAGCAGCCCGGAACAGGGGGCGTGGAATTCACCCCTCCACTTT.

This clone appeared once. The J gene is TRBJ2-1, the V gene TRBV6-6, with D maybe TRBD2 (5 bases). The CDR3 loop spans 15 amino acids. Trimming cost V 0 bases and J 12 bases, with 18 bases left between them. Germline V CDR1 and CDR2: MNHNY, SVGAGI (reference sequence). The CDR3 DNA follows: TGTGCCAGCAGTTACTCGAGGGCGGACCTTAGGTTGCAGTTCTTC. Its translation: CASSYSRADLRLQFF.

The chain has TRBV2 and TRBJ1-1; possible D gene TRBD1, 5 bases. The length of the CDR3 is 13 residues. V was cut by 3 bases and J by 11 bases, with 16 bases left in between. CDR1 and CDR2 from the germline V gene are SNHLY and FYNNEI. The CDR3 spells CASSDPLGGGAFF. CDR3 DNA sequence: TGTGCCAGCAGTGACCCGCTTGGGGGAGGGGCTTTCTTT.

This rearrangement joins TRBV29-1 to TRBJ1-1, with TRBD1 identical over 7 bases. The J segment lost 2 bases and the V segment lost 7 bases, leaving 13 bases of the junction unmatched. The CDR3 has 15 amino acids. The V gene's germline CDR1 is SQVTM and CDR2 ANQGSEA. CDR3 sequence: CSALGLTGFNTEAFF. CDR3 in DNA: TGCAGCGCTCTAGGGCTGACAGGGTTTAACACTGAAGCTTTCTTT.

On this clone itself: Compared with germline, one end of the junction differs, possibly owing to a read error. The chain recombines TRBV7-7 with TRBJ2-1; 8 positions agree with TRBD2. The germline gives CDR1 SSHAT, CDR2 FNYEAQ (reference sequence). The CDR3 consists of 13 residues. The DNA of the CDR3 is TGTGCTAGCAGCCCGGGAGGGTACAATGAGCAGTTCTTC. Residues: CASSPGGYNEQFF.

The CDR3 protein is CASSIQGQANNEKLFF. The CDR3 DNA is TGTGCCAGTAGTATTCAAGGACAAGCAAATAATGAAAAACTGTTTTTT. The V call is TRBV19, the J call TRBJ1-4; a weak D match, TRBD1 (5 bases). The CDR3 has 16 amino acids. Per germline, CDR1 LNHDA and CDR2 SQIVND (reference sequence). The V and J ends lost 3 bases and 4 bases respectively, with 15 bases between them.

This clone was counted once. In DNA, the CDR3 is TGTGCCACCAGCCTAGAAAGGACAGCCCCCTACGAGCAGTACTTC. As protein: CATSLERTAPYEQYF. The chain joins TRBV15 to TRBJ2-7, with a weak D call TRBD1 (6 bases). From germline, CDR1 is LNHNV and CDR2 YYDKDF (reference sequence). The CDR3 covers 15 residues. Deletions cut 5 bases from V and 2 bases from J, with 16 bases between.

This clone has just a few counts. The chain joins TRBV19 to TRBJ1-2, with D unresolved. The V end was cut by 5 bases, the J end by 0 bases, with 7 bases between. This CDR3 comprises 13 residues. Looked up from germline, CDR1 is LNHDA and CDR2 is SQIVND (reference sequence). Here the CDR3 reads CASSAPSNYGYTF. The CDR3 DNA follows: TGTGCCAGTAGTGCGCCCTCTAACTATGGCTACACCTTC.

The chain has TRBV18 and TRBJ1-2; 7 bases map to TRBD1. The CDR3 runs to 12 residues. CDR1 and CDR2 (germline): KGHSH, LQKENI. The V segment lost 6 bases and the J segment 7 bases; nucleotides outside the gene matches: 5. The CDR3 nucleotides are TGTGCCAGCTCTTTACAGGGGTGTGGCTACACCTTC. It specifies CASSLQGCGYTF.

V is TRBV19 and J is TRBJ2-3, with D possibly being TRBD1 (6 bases). There are 14 residues in the CDR3. CDR1 is LNHDA, CDR2 SQIVND, per germline (reference sequence). The germline V and J ends were trimmed by 6 bases and 0 bases, with 10 bases remaining between them. CDR3: CASRGTTSTDTQYF. The CDR3 nucleotides read TGTGCCAGTAGGGGGACAACTAGCACAGATACGCAGTATTTT.

V gene TRBV29-1 combines with J gene TRBJ2-3; D is perhaps TRBD2 (5 bases). Trimming cost V 5 bases and J 0 bases, with 9 bases left between them. The CDR3 is made up of 13 amino acids. Looked up from germline, CDR1 is SQVTM and CDR2 is ANQGSEA. CDR3 loop: CSVKRTSTDTQYF. The CDR3 nucleotides read TGCAGCGTTAAGAGGACTAGCACAGATACGCAGTATTTT.

The genes are TRBV21-1 and TRBJ2-1; the table gives TRBD2 as D, unverified against the DNA. TRBV21-1 is flagged as a pseudogene. The CDR3 extends over 16 amino acids. The CDR3 sequence is CASSKDLSGGVNEQFF. The CDR3 nucleotides are TGTGCCAGCAGCAAAGATTTGTCCGGGGGTGTTAATGAGCAGTTCTTC.

This rearrangement joins TRBV30 to TRBJ2-7, with TRBD2 identical over 13 bases. The junction had 5 bases not matched to a gene; V was cut back by 5 bases and J by 7 bases. The CDR3 runs to 13 residues. The germline gives CDR1 GTSNPN, CDR2 SVGIG (reference sequence). CDR3 region: CAWGTSGAGEQYF. CDR3 in DNA: TGTGCCTGGGGGACTAGCGGGGCTGGAGAGCAGTACTTC.

The V gene is TRBV7-9, the J gene TRBJ1-5; possibly TRBD1 for D (5 bases). Per the germline V gene, CDR1 is SEHNR and CDR2 is FQNEAQ (reference sequence). CDR3 size: 12 residues. Trimming left V 5 bases short and J 7 bases short, with 9 bases between. The CDR3 coding sequence is TGTGCCAGCAGCCCCGACAGCCAGCCCCAGCATTTT. Its translation is CASSPDSQPQHF. The full variable domain, in which reference TRBV7-9 and TRBJ1-5 provide the parts outside the CDR3, is DTGVSQNPRHKITKRGQNVTFRCDPISEHNRLYWYRQTLGQGPEFLTYFQNEAQLEKSRLLSDRFSAERPKGSFSTLEIQRTEQGDSAMYLCASSPDSQPQHFGDGTRLSIL.